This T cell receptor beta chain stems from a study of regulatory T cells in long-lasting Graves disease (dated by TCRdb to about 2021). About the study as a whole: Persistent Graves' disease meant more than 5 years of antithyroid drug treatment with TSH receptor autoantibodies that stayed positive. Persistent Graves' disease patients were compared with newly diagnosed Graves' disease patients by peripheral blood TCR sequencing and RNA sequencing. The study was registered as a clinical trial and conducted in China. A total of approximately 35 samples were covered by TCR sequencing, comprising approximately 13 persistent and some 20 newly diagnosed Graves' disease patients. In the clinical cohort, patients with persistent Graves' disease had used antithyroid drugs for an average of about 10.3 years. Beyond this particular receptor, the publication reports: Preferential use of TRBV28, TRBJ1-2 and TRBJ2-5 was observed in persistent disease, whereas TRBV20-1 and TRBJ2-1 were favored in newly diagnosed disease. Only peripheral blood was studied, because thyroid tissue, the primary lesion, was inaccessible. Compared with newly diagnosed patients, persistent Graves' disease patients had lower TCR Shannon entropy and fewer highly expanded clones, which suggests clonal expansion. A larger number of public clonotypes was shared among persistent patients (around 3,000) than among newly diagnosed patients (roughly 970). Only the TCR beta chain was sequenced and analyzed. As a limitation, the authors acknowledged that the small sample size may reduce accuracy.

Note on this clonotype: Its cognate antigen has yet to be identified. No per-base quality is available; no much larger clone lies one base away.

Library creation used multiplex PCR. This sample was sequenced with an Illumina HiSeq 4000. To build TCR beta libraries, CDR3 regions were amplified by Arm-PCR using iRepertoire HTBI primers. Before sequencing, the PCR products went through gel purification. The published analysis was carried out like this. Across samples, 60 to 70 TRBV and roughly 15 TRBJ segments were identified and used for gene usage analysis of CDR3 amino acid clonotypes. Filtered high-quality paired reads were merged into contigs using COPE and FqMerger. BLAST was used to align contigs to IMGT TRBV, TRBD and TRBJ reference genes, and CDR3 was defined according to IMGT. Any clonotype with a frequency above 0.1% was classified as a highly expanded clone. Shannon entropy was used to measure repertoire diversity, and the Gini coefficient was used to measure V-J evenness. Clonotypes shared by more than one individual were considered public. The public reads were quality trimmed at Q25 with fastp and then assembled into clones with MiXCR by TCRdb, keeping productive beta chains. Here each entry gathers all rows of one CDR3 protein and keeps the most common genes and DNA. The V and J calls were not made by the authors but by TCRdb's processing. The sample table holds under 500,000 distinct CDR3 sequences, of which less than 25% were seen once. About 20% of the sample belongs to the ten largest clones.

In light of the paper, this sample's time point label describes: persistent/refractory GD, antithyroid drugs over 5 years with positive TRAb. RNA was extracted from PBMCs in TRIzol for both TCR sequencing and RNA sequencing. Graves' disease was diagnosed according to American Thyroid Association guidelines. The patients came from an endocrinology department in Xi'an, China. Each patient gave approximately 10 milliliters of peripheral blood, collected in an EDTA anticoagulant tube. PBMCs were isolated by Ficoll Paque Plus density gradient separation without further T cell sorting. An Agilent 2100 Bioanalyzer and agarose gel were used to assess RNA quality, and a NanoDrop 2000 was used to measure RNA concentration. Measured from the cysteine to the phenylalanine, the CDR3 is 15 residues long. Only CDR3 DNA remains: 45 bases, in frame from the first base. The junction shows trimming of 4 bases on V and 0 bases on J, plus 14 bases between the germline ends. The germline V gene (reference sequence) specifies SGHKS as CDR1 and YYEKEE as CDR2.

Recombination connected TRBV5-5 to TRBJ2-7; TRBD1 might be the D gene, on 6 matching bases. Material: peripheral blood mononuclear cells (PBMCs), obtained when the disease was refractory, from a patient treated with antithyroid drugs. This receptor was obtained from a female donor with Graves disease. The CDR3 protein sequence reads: CASSQMDSSSYEQYF. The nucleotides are TGTGCCAGCAGCCAAATGGACAGTTCCTCCTACGAGCAGTACTTC. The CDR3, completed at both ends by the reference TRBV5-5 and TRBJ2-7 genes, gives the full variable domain DAGVTQSPTHLIKTRGQQVTLRCSPISGHKSVSWYQQVLGQGPQFIFQYYEKEERGRGNFPDRFSARQFPNYSSELNVNALLLGDSALYLCASSQMDSSSYEQYFGPGTRLTVT.